The 4 T cell receptor beta chains below all came from one sample that was sequenced in a study of T-cell memory formation after mild COVID-19 listed by TCRdb under 2021. To prepare the library, 5' RACE was applied. The sequencing machine was an Illumina NovaSeq 6000. In-frame beta chains were kept once TCRdb had trimmed the public reads at Q25 with fastp and called clones with MiXCR. Rows with one shared CDR3 protein collapse into an entry with the most common genes and DNA. The sample records 500,000 to 600,000 distinct CDR3 sequences, roughly 18% of which are singletons. The leading ten clones occupy about 12% of the sample. What was sequenced was PBMCs or a T cell subset sorted from them (not recorded which). These receptors were collected from an adult woman who had mild COVID-19 (a few samples of this study predate the infection). The sample titles of this study are shuffled in the database, so cell type and time point are left out; the donor was told from shared clones.

There are a few counts of this clonotype. This rearrangement joins TRBV4-1 to TRBJ1-4, with no clear D. V lost 2 bases, J lost 6 bases, and 4 bases lay in between. Germline V gene sequence: CDR1 MGHRA, CDR2 YSYEKL. The CDR3 runs 12 residues. The CDR3 bases are TGCGCCAGCAGCCAATGGGATGAAAAACTGTTTTTT. This encodes CASSQWDEKLFF.

The sample holds a few counts of this clonotype. This chain uses TRBV6-2 or TRBV6-3 with TRBJ2-5; no firm D call. Germline V CDR1 and CDR2: MNHEY, SVGEGT. Trimming removed 6 bases from V and 1 base from J, with 12 bases in between. The CDR3 sequence is 14 residues long. This chain's CDR3 is CASSRVGFQETQYF. CDR3 bases: TGTGCCAGCAGCCGGGTGGGGTTCCAAGAGACCCAGTACTTC.

V usage is TRBV7-9 and J usage is TRBJ1-1; maybe TRBD1 (5 bases). This CDR3 contains 15 residues. Per germline, CDR1 SEHNR and CDR2 FQNEAQ (reference sequence). V lost 4 bases and J 1 base, leaving 13 bases between the germline ends. The CDR3 coding sequence is TGTGCCAGCAGCTCTACCGGGGGGTCGAACACTGAAGCTTTCTTT. Protein product: CASSSTGGSNTEAFF.

In its sample, this clonotype was seen a few times. The chain joins TRBV30 to TRBJ2-1; D gene ambiguous. Trimming removed 2 bases at V and 5 bases at J, with 4 bases between. In germline, CDR1 is GTSNPN, CDR2 SVGIG (reference sequence). The length of the CDR3 is 11 residues. CDR3 sequence reads: CAWSSNNEQFF. The CDR3 DNA is TGTGCCTGGAGTAGTAACAATGAGCAGTTCTTC.